This T cell receptor (beta chain) was retrieved from a study of shared clonotypes between healthy human individuals. In the case of this clone: No antigen is known for it. The identical CDR3 is also encoded by other nucleotide sequences in the sample.

Per germline, CDR1 GTSNPN and CDR2 SVGIG (reference sequence). The CDR3 runs 14 residues. Trimming at V came to 3 bases and at J to 0 bases, leaving 1 base not matched to a gene. TCRdb's table, derived via immunoSEQ multiplex PCR, lists solely in-frame clones and lacks some. Seen here are about 2 million clones, approximately 95% observed once, and the top ten hold about 1.1%. Naive CD8 cells were CD45RO-negative, positively selected for CCR7, excluding terminally differentiated effector memory CD45RA+ cells. Study results and limitations: Generation probabilities of non-shared clonotypes were lower (relative to those shared by all four donors).

This receptor was identified in a young man in good health. Sequencing used naive CD8+ T cells sorted from blood. The chain is built from TRBV30 and TRBJ1-2; TRBD1 matches at 10 bases. The DNA of the CDR3 is TGTGCCTGGAGGGGGACAGGGGCTAACTATGGCTACACCTTC. This gives the protein CAWRGTGANYGYTF.